Shown below are 18 T cell receptor beta chains from a single sample sequenced in a study of shared clonotypes between healthy human individuals. Sequencing was performed with immunoSEQ multiplex PCR; in TCRdb, only in-frame clones are kept and a portion is missing. The data contain about 1.1 million clones, approximately 80% of them singletons. Sequencing used memory CD4+ T cells from PBMCs. Subset denoted: CD45RA-negative fraction. The receptors derive from a man between 18 and 29 years old in good health. Some clones in this sample may be carry-over from other donors' samples.

The chain combines TRBV13 with TRBJ2-5, with D possibly matching TRBD2 (5 bases). This CDR3 has 15 amino acids. Germline CDR1 is PRHDT and CDR2 is FYEKMQ (reference sequence). Between the trimmed V and J ends, which lost 5 bases and 2 bases, there was a span of 15 bases. CDR3 coding DNA: TGTGCCAGCAGCCCCCCCCTGGACTTGCAAGAGACCCAGTACTTC. It translates to CASSPPLDLQETQYF.

The rearrangement links TRBV2 to TRBJ2-3; tentatively, D is TRBD2 (5 bases). Germline loops: CDR1 SNHLY, CDR2 FYNNEI. The V end was cut by 2 bases, the J end by 4 bases, with 16 bases between. This CDR3 contains 16 residues. The CDR3 spells CASSEFSGREADTQYF. The CDR3 DNA reads TGTGCCAGCAGTGAATTCAGCGGTCGAGAGGCAGATACGCAGTATTTT.

V usage is TRBV7-3 and J usage is TRBJ2-1, with 14 positions matching TRBD2. The CDR3 length is 16 residues. After removal of 5 bases from V and 10 bases from J, the junction contained 10 bases not matched to a gene. CDR1 and CDR2 (germline): SGHTA, FQGTGA. The CDR3 loop is CASSKTGTSGSFEQFF. CDR3 coding DNA: TGTGCCAGCAGCAAGACCGGGACTAGCGGGAGCTTCGAGCAGTTCTTC.

The chain recombines TRBV6-6 with TRBJ2-5; maybe TRBD2 (5 bases). The V gene's germline CDR1 is MNHNY and CDR2 SVGAGI (reference sequence). This CDR3 is 13 amino acids long. V was trimmed by 7 bases and J by 1 base, leaving 10 bases between them. CDR3 sequence: CASTRGAQETQYF. As DNA, the CDR3 is TGTGCCAGCACCCGGGGAGCCCAAGAGACCCAGTACTTC.

The V call is TRBV19, the J call TRBJ2-5; 10 bases fit TRBD2. Germline values: CDR1 LNHDA, CDR2 SQIVND (reference sequence). V shed 5 bases and J 5 bases; nucleotides not matched to a gene: 8. The CDR3 spans 15 residues. This CDR3 is CASSLSGRAGETQYF. CDR3 DNA sequence: TGTGCCAGTAGTCTAAGCGGGAGGGCCGGGGAGACCCAGTACTTC.

The V gene is TRBV15, the J gene TRBJ2-3; D tentatively fits TRBD1 or TRBD2 (5 bases each). V lost 1 base and J 6 bases, leaving 17 bases between the germline ends. The CDR3 is 16 amino acids. Germline V gives CDR1 LNHNV, CDR2 YYDKDF (reference sequence). The CDR3 region is CATSRGRGRAGDTQYF. The CDR3 DNA reads as TGTGCCACCAGCAGAGGACGGGGCCGGGCAGGGGATACGCAGTATTTT.

CDR3 amino acids: CASSLIRTLGLAEAFF. DNA of the CDR3: TGTGCCAGCAGCTTAATTCGGACGTTAGGGCTTGCTGAAGCTTTCTTT. This chain links TRBV7-9 with TRBJ1-1; D is unclear. V was clipped by 2 bases and J by 6 bases, with 19 bases between them. This CDR3 spans 16 amino acids. Germline CDR1 reads SEHNR; CDR2 reads FQNEAQ (reference sequence).

As for this clone: The sample holds other DNA sequences that translate to the same CDR3. CDR3 residues: CASSPNTGELFF. The CDR3 DNA sequence: TGTGCCAGCTCCCCCAACACCGGGGAGCTGTTTTTT. The chain couples TRBV18 to TRBJ2-2, with D unresolved. The ends were cut back, 6 bases at V and 2 bases at J, with 4 bases in the middle. CDR1 KGHSH and CDR2 LQKENI come from the germline V gene. There are 12 residues in the CDR3. Looking up the rest from reference TRBV18 and TRBJ2-2 gives the full variable domain: NAGVMQNPRHLVRRRGQEARLRCSPMKGHSHVYWYRQLPEEGLKFMVYLQKENIIDESGMPKERFSAEFPKEGPSILRIQQVVRGDSAAYFCASSPNTGELFFGEGSRLTVL.

This clone occurred many times. J is TRBJ2-7 and V is TRBV6-6, with 16 bases aligning to TRBD2. Germline V gene sequence: CDR1 MNHNY, CDR2 SVGAGI (reference sequence). J gave up 5 bases and V 5 bases, and 6 bases lay outside the gene matches. This CDR3 has 16 amino acids. CDR3 sequence: CASSQGLAGGDHEQYF. Written as DNA, the CDR3 is TGTGCCAGCAGTCAGGGACTAGCGGGAGGGGACCACGAGCAGTACTTC.

The rearrangement joins TRBV11-1 to TRBJ2-7; no clear D gene. Per the germline V gene, CDR1 is SGHAT and CDR2 is FQDESV (reference sequence). With 1 base removed from V and 10 bases from J, the gap between germline ends came to 11 bases. This CDR3 spans 12 amino acids. The CDR3 reads CASSLVTQSQYF. The CDR3 bases are TGTGCCAGCAGCTTAGTAACGCAAAGTCAGTACTTC.

Concerning this clone: This likely came from a read error, as a far larger clone is one base away. The V gene is TRBV6-1, the J gene TRBJ2-5; maybe TRBD2 (6 bases). The J call is doubtful: the DNA matches TRBJ2-7 better. Germline CDR1 is MNHNS and CDR2 is SASEGT. This CDR3 is 14 amino acids long. This chain's CDR3 is CASSVAGGSYEQYF. CDR3 nucleotides: TGTGCCAGCAGTGTCGCCGGGGGCTCCTACGAGCAGTACTTC.

The V call is TRBV7-2, the J call TRBJ2-1; 9 positions agree with TRBD1. This CDR3 has 17 amino acids. Germline V CDR1 and CDR2: SGHTA, FQGNSA. Trimming cost V 2 bases and J 7 bases; bases outside gene matches: 12. The CDR3 coding sequence is TGTGCCAGCAGCTTAACTGGATCGGGACAGGGTAGGAATGAGCAGTTCTTC. Its translation: CASSLTGSGQGRNEQFF.

The rearrangement links TRBV7-3 to TRBJ1-1; D uncertain. The CDR3 length is 13 residues. Trimming took 3 bases from V and 3 from J, leaving 8 bases between them. Germline CDR1 reads SGHTA; CDR2 reads FQGTGA. CDR3 loop: CASSLDGYTEAFF. The CDR3 DNA sequence: TGTGCCAGCAGCTTGGACGGATACACTGAAGCTTTCTTT.

This chain joins TRBV7-2 and TRBJ2-3, with unresolved D. CDR3 length: 17 residues. From germline, CDR1 is SGHTA and CDR2 FQGNSA. Trimming took 1 base from V and 5 from J, leaving 19 bases between them. The CDR3 here is CASSLVISPRHGDTQYF. For the CDR3, the DNA is TGTGCCAGCAGCTTAGTGATTAGCCCCCGGCATGGAGATACGCAGTATTTT.

The chain couples TRBV5-1 to TRBJ1-1; 7 bases are shared with TRBD1. Germline assignment: CDR1 SGHRS and CDR2 YFSETQ. The ends lost 1 base at V and 6 bases at J; junction bases unmatched: 9. The CDR3 is made up of 15 amino acids. The CDR3 sequence: CASSLSPGGRAEAFF. CDR3 DNA sequence: TGCGCCAGCAGCTTGTCACCAGGGGGTCGGGCTGAAGCTTTCTTT.

V usage is TRBV7-6 and J usage is TRBJ2-1; D uncertain. The CDR3 consists of 13 residues. Per germline, CDR1 SGHVS and CDR2 FNYEAQ. V lost 3 bases and J lost 7, with 10 bases in between. Here the CDR3 DNA reads TGTGCCAGCAGCTTTAGTAACGTAAATGAGCAGTTCTTC. The encoded protein is CASSFSNVNEQFF.

The V gene is TRBV6-5, the J gene TRBJ2-5, with TRBD1 identical over 11 bases. The V gene's germline CDR1 is MNHEY and CDR2 SVGAGI. The length of the CDR3 is 16 residues. The ends lost 2 bases at V and 2 bases at J; junction bases unmatched: 4. CDR3 sequence reads: CASSYGQGASQETQYF. DNA for the CDR3: TGTGCCAGCAGTTACGGACAGGGGGCATCACAAGAGACCCAGTACTTC.

The chain has TRBV4-2 and TRBJ2-6; D unclear. Germline V CDR1 and CDR2: LGHNA, YNFKEQ. The CDR3 loop spans 16 amino acids. Trimming took off 0 bases at V and 1 base at J, with 7 bases between the two ends. CDR3 residues: CASSQDPVSGANVLTF. The CDR3 DNA reads as TGTGCCAGCAGCCAAGATCCCGTGTCTGGGGCCAACGTCCTGACTTTC.